Listed here are 8 T cell receptor beta chains from one sample, sequenced in a study of blood T cell repertoires in COVID-19. Assay used: immunoSEQ multiplex PCR; TCRdb lists only in-frame clones, some missing. The table records tens of thousands of clones, about 84% of them present only once. What was sequenced was peripheral blood. The receptors shown here come from a human donor in a cohort sampled during active COVID-19.

The genes are TRBV4-3 and TRBJ2-1; 8 bases align to TRBD2. The CDR3 runs to 14 residues. The ends lost 3 bases at V and 13 bases at J; junction bases unmatched: 11. The germline V gene encodes CDR1 LGHNA and CDR2 YSLEER. In nucleotides, the CDR3 is TGCGCCAGCAGCCAGGCCCCGGGGCTAGCGGGTCAGTTCTTC. This encodes CASSQAPGLAGQFF.

The gene calls are TRBV6-6 and TRBJ2-7; TRBD1 is a possible D gene (5 bases). The CDR3 loop spans 12 amino acids. V was clipped by 5 bases and J by 6 bases, with 11 bases between them. Germline assignment: CDR1 MNHNY and CDR2 SVGAGI (reference sequence). The CDR3 sequence is CASSDQGGEQYF. CDR3 bases: TGTGCCAGCAGTGATCAGGGTGGCGAGCAGTACTTC.

V and J are TRBV18 and TRBJ2-7; possible D gene TRBD2, 6 bases. The length of the CDR3 is 14 residues. Trimming stripped 3 bases from V and 13 bases from J, with 22 bases between. In germline, CDR1 is KGHSH, CDR2 LQKENI. The CDR3 sequence: CASSPNSEGSQIYF. The CDR3 DNA follows: TGTGCCAGCTCACCTAACTCGGAGGGGTCCCAAATCTACTTC.

DNA for the CDR3: TGTGCCAGCAGTAGGACAGAAAAGGGCACAGATACGCAGTATTTT. Encoded protein: CASSRTEKGTDTQYF. The rearrangement uses TRBV6-6 and TRBJ2-3, with D possibly TRBD1 on 6 matching bases. The CDR3 contains 15 residues. V was cut by 5 bases and J by 1 base, with 13 bases left in between. Germline V CDR1 and CDR2: MNHNY, SVGAGI (reference sequence).

This clone has just one count. V and J are TRBV5-6 and TRBJ2-5; tentatively, D is TRBD2 (5 bases). CDR1 is SGHDT and CDR2 is YYEEEE in the germline V gene. The V and J ends lost 4 bases and 5 bases respectively, with 21 bases between them. This CDR3 region has 16 residues. As DNA, the CDR3 is TGTGCCAGCAGCCCGGGTTATGGTGGGCCGGGGGAGACCCAGTACTTC. It codes for CASSPGYGGPGETQYF.

The chain recombines TRBV9 with TRBJ2-5, with TRBD1 matching over 9 bases. CDR1 SGDLS and CDR2 YYNGEE come from the germline V gene. The trim removed 0 bases at V and 0 bases at J, leaving 3 bases unmatched. This CDR3 has 16 residues. For the CDR3, the DNA is TGTGCCAGCAGCGTAGGGGGGACAGGGTACCAAGAGACCCAGTACTTC. Translation gives CASSVGGTGYQETQYF.

Here the CDR3 DNA reads TGTGCCAGCAGGTTGGGGGGGGGATCCTACAATGAGCAGTTCTTC. This encodes CASRLGGGSYNEQFF. The J gene is TRBJ2-1, the V gene TRBV28; 7 nucleotides line up with TRBD2. The CDR3 loop spans 15 amino acids. Germline CDR1 is MDHEN and CDR2 is SYDVKM. V lost 6 bases, J lost 1 base, and 6 bases stayed unmatched.

The chain employs TRBV19 and TRBJ2-7, with TRBD1 identical over 12 bases. V lost 7 bases, J lost 7 bases, and 11 bases stayed unmatched. The CDR3 has 15 residues. The germline V gene has CDR1 LNHDA and CDR2 SQIVND (reference sequence). CDR3: CASTTLGTGGREQYF. The CDR3, as DNA: TGTGCCAGTACCACCCTTGGGACAGGGGGCCGGGAGCAGTACTTC.